The clone carrying this TCR beta chain has a handful of counts. Its specificity is unknown. The length of the CDR3 is 15 residues. Per the germline V gene, CDR1 is SEHNR and CDR2 is FQNEAQ (reference sequence). V shed 0 bases and J shed 2 bases, with 8 bases lying between them. Sequencing was performed with immunoSEQ multiplex PCR; in TCRdb, only in-frame clones are kept and a portion is missing. The sample lists about 4,000 clones, 60% to 80% occurring once. This specimen comes from a study of tumor-infiltrating lymphocytes in localized non-small cell lung cancer. Study summary: Several tumor histologies, both smoking statuses, and some post-neoadjuvant chemotherapy samples were included. Each patient gave resected tumor and non-adjacent uninvolved lung tissue.

Study-wide results and limits: Available tissue quantity limited TCR sequencing to a patient subset. Higher tumor T cell infiltration than in uninvolved lung was supported by TCRbeta sequencing.

The specimen was uninvolved lung tissue not adjacent to the tumor. This chain connects TRBV7-9 to TRBJ1-5, with D possibly TRBD1 on 5 matching bases. This receptor was obtained from a human donor with non-small cell lung cancer. The CDR3 DNA reads as TGTGCCAGCAGCTTAGCCCGGGACGGCAATCAGCCCCAGCATTTT. It specifies CASSLARDGNQPQHF. The whole variable domain, remainder taken from reference TRBV7-9 and TRBJ1-5, is DTGVSQNPRHKITKRGQNVTFRCDPISEHNRLYWYRQTLGQGPEFLTYFQNEAQLEKSRLLSDRFSAERPKGSFSTLEIQRTEQGDSAMYLCASSLARDGNQPQHFGDGTRLSIL.